This entry lists 7 T cell receptor beta chains sequenced from one sample in a study of metastatic and nonmetastatic thyroid tumors. Before thyroid surgery, none of the patients had received any treatment. TCRdb redid the clone calls on the PCR reads using MiXCR. The repertoire consists of about 20,000 clones, with over 25% occurring once and the leading ten covering under 30%. The sample taken for sequencing was tumor tissue. The receptors stem from a male donor with papillary thyroid cancer or a benign thyroid nodule (not recorded which). Some clones in this sample may be carry-over from other donors' samples.

This clone was detected only once. The V and J genes are TRBV6-2 or TRBV6-3 and TRBJ2-7; 9 nucleotides agree with TRBD1. This CDR3 has 19 amino acids. From germline, CDR1 is MNHEY and CDR2 SVGEGT. V lost 6 bases and J lost 4; bases outside the gene matches: 22. The CDR3 DNA sequence: TGTGCCAGCAGACCCTGGGACAGGGAAGGGAATACAGGGGATTACGAGCAGTACTTC. It translates to CASRPWDREGNTGDYEQYF.

This rearrangement joins TRBV9 to TRBJ2-2; 9 bases agree with TRBD2. The CDR3 is 18 amino acids. The germline V gene has CDR1 SGDLS and CDR2 YYNGEE. Trimming cost V 4 bases and J 0 bases; bases outside gene matches: 10. CDR3 amino acids: CASSPPGLALSNTGELFF. CDR3 sequence (DNA): TGTGCCAGCAGCCCCCCGGGACTAGCTCTATCGAACACCGGGGAGCTGTTTTTT.

This sequence joins TRBV6-2 or TRBV6-3 and TRBJ2-5, with D maybe TRBD1 (6 bases). In germline, CDR1 is MNHEY, CDR2 SVGEGT. The V end was cut by 5 bases, the J end by 1 base, with 11 bases between. The CDR3 covers 14 residues. The CDR3 is CASSEQGSQETQYF. CDR3 bases: TGTGCCAGCAGTGAACAGGGTTCCCAAGAGACCCAGTACTTC.

This clone has at least ten counts. The genes are TRBV5-4 and TRBJ2-1; TRBD1 is a possible D gene (7 bases). V was pared by 0 bases and J by 13 bases, with 11 bases between. CDR3 length: 12 amino acids. Per the germline V gene, CDR1 is SGHNT and CDR2 is YYREEE (reference sequence). The CDR3 protein is CASSLGLGGQFF. DNA of the CDR3: TGTGCCAGCAGCTTGGGACTAGGGGGCCAGTTCTTC. Together with reference TRBV5-4 and TRBJ2-1, the CDR3 gives the full variable domain: ETGVTQSPTHLIKTRGQQVTLRCSSQSGHNTVSWYQQALGQGPQFIFQYYREEENGRGNFPPRFSGLQFPNYSSELNVNALELDDSALYLCASSLGLGGQFFGPGTRLTVL.

The rearrangement uses TRBV24-1 and TRBJ2-3; weak D call: TRBD2 (6 bases). The CDR3 contains 17 residues. Germline V gene sequence: CDR1 KGHDR, CDR2 SFDVKD. V was clipped by 0 bases and J by 2 bases, with 14 bases between them. The CDR3, as DNA: TGTGCCACCAGTGATTTGCACGGGGGAATGGACACAGATACGCAGTATTTT. Encoded protein: CATSDLHGGMDTDTQYF.

The chain employs TRBV6-1 and TRBJ2-2; 9 positions match TRBD2. CDR1 is MNHNS and CDR2 is SASEGT in the germline V gene. The CDR3 extends over 14 amino acids. J gave up 3 bases and V 7 bases, and 3 bases lay outside the gene matches. The CDR3 is CASTLAGDTGELFF. The CDR3 region has the DNA TGTGCCAGCACCTTAGCGGGGGACACCGGGGAGCTGTTTTTT.

This clone came up a few times. This chain links TRBV6-5 with TRBJ2-7; no reliable D call. V was clipped by 0 bases and J by 6 bases, with 24 bases between them. Germline V gene data show CDR1 as MNHEY and CDR2 as SVGAGI. This CDR3 comprises 18 residues. CDR3 protein: CASSYSIMSEIGMGEQYF. CDR3 bases: TGTGCCAGCAGTTACTCGATAATGAGCGAGATCGGCATGGGCGAGCAGTACTTC.